This T cell receptor beta chain comes out of a study of shared clonotypes between healthy human individuals. Study findings and constraints: Compared with clonotypes that all four donors shared, non-shared clonotypes had lower generation probabilities.

The CDR3 totals 15 residues. The V end lost 3 bases, the J end lost 10 bases, and 16 bases lay between the germline ends. The germline gives CDR1 SGHTA, CDR2 FQGNSA. TCRdb keeps only in-frame clones here, not all; method: immunoSEQ multiplex PCR. The sample consists of roughly 2.2 million clones, approximately 95% of them appearing once. To note about this clone: Antigen: not known.

The chain is built from TRBV7-2 and TRBJ1-6, with D perhaps matching TRBD1 (6 bases). This clonotype originated in a man younger than 30 in good health. Some clones in this sample may be carry-over from other donors' samples. The sample taken for sequencing was naive CD4+ T cells from PBMCs. The subset here: CD45RA+ positively selected. The CDR3: CASSFSARGGSPLHF. CDR3 DNA: TGTGCCAGCAGCTTTTCCGCCAGGGGAGGATCACCCCTCCACTTT.